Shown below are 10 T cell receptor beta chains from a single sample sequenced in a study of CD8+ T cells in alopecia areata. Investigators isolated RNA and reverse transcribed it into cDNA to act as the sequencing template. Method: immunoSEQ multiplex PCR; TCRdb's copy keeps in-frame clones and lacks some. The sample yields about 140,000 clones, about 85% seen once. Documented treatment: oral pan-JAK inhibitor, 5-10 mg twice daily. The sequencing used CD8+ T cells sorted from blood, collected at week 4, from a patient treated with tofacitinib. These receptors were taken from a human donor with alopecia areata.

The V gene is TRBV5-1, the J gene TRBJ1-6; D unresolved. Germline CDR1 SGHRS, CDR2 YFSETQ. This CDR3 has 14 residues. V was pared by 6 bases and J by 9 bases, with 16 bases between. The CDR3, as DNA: TGCGCCAGCACCTACCACCCAGGCGGTTCACCCCTCCACTTT. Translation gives CASTYHPGGSPLHF.

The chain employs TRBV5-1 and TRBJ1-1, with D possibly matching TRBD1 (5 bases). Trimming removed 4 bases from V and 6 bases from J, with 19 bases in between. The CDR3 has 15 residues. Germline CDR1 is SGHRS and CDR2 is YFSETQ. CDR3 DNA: TGCGCCAGCAGCCCCTCCGGGACCCTCGGTGCTGAAGCTTTCTTT. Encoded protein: CASSPSGTLGAEAFF.

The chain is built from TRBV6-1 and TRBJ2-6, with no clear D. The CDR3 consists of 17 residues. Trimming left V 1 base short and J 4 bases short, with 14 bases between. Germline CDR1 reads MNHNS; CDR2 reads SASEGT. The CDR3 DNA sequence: TGTGCCAGCAGTGAAGTAGGAGCGATCGGCGGGGCCAACGTCCTGACTTTC. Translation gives CASSEVGAIGGANVLTF.

The CDR3 DNA sequence: TGTGCCAGCAGCTTAGCTCCCGAGGGGACTAGCGGGGATGACAATGAGCAGTTCTTC. Translation gives CASSLAPEGTSGDDNEQFF. This rearrangement joins TRBV7-2 to TRBJ2-1; 13 bases line up with TRBD2. V gave up 0 bases and J gave up 5 bases; unmatched junction bases: 10. This CDR3 has 19 residues. Germline V CDR1 and CDR2: SGHTA, FQGNSA. Full variable domain (remainder filled in from reference TRBV7-2 and TRBJ2-1): GAGVSQSPSNKVTEKGKDVELRCDPISGHTALYWYRQSLGQGLEFLIYFQGNSAPDKSGLPSDRFSAERTGGSVSTLTIQRTQQEDSAVYLCASSLAPEGTSGDDNEQFFGPGTRLTVL.

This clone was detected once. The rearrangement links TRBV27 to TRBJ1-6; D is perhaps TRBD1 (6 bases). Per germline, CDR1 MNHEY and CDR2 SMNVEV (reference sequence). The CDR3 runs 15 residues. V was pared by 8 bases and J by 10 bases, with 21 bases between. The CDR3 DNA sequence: TGTGCCAGCCTCCATAAGGGGGTTGCTTTATCACCCCTCCACTTT. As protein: CASLHKGVALSPLHF.

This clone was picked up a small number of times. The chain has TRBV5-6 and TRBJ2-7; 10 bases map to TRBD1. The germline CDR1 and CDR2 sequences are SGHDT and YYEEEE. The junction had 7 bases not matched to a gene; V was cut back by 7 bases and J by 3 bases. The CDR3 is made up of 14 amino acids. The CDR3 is CASGPGTGDYEQYF. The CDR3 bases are TGTGCCAGCGGGCCCGGGACAGGGGACTACGAGCAGTACTTC.

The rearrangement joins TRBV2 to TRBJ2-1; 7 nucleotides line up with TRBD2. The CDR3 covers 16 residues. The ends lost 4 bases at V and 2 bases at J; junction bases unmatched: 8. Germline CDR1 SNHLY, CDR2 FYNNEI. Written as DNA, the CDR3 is TGTGCCAGCAGTGGAGCTAGCGGCGGTGCCTACAATGAGCAGTTCTTC. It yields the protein CASSGASGGAYNEQFF.

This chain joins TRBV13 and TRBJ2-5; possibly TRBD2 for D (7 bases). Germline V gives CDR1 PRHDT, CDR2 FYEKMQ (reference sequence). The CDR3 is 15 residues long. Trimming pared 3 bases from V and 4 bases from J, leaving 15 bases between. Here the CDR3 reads CASSFFRRGGETQYF. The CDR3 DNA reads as TGTGCCAGCAGCTTTTTTCGGAGGGGGGGAGAGACCCAGTACTTC.

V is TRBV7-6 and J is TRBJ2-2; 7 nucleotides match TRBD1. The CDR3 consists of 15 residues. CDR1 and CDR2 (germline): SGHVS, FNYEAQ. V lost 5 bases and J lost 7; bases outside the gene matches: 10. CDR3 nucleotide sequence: TGTGCCAGCAGCCTACCAGACAGGGCTAACGGGGAGCTGTTTTTT. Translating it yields CASSLPDRANGELFF. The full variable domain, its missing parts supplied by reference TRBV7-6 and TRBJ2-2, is GAGVSQSPRYKVTKRGQDVALRCDPISGHVSLYWYRQALGQGPEFLTYFNYEAQQDKSGLPNDRFSAERPEGSISTLTIQRTEQRDSAMYRCASSLPDRANGELFFGEGSRLTVL.

CDR3 coding DNA: TGTGCCAGTAGTTCCCCGACAGGGTGGATGGATGGCTACACCTTC. This translates into CASSSPTGWMDGYTF. The V call is TRBV19, the J call TRBJ1-2; 7 positions match TRBD1. V shed 5 bases and J 6 bases; nucleotides not matched to a gene: 12. From germline, CDR1 is LNHDA and CDR2 SQIVND (reference sequence). The CDR3 is made up of 15 amino acids.